What follows is one T cell receptor (beta chain) and its context. Its antigen remains unidentified. Donation came from healthy HIV-negative adults that had no recent acute infections or vaccinations. Each donor was a Caucasian adult residing in Nashville, Tennessee. The data stem from a study of shared clonotypes between healthy human individuals. Germline lookup yields CDR1 SEHNR and CDR2 FQNEAQ (reference sequence). V lost 1 base and J lost 0, with 15 bases in between. CDR3 size: 17 residues. General study points: Shared clonotypes across all four donors exceeded non-shared ones in generation probability. Several donors had roughly 5% of their naive CD4 clonotypes in common.

Method: immunoSEQ multiplex PCR; TCRdb's copy keeps in-frame clones and lacks some. The sample consists of 2.3 million or so clones, 80% to 95% of them appearing once. This TCR came from a man between 18 and 35 years old in good health. Some clones in this sample may be carry-over from other donors' samples. This chain joins TRBV7-9 and TRBJ1-1; a possible D gene is TRBD1 (6 bases). Sequencing was performed on naive CD4+ T cells from PBMCs. Subset described: CD45RA+ positively selected. In DNA, the CDR3 is TGTGCCAGCAGCTTAGGAGTGACAGGATACATGAACACTGAAGCTTTCTTT. Its translation is CASSLGVTGYMNTEAFF.